Following are 9 T cell receptor beta chains from one sample sequenced in a study of T cell changes during pregnancy in multiple sclerosis. TCRdb's copy holds only in-frame clones and misses some; the assay was immunoSEQ multiplex PCR. The data show around 34,000 clones, 75% to 95% seen once. This sample comprised CD8+ T cells from peripheral blood mononuclear cells, obtained in the first trimester of pregnancy. The receptors shown here come from a female donor with multiple sclerosis, enrolled in a pregnancy study.

This rearrangement joins TRBV6-1 to TRBJ2-7, with 8 bases aligning to TRBD2. The CDR3 is 14 residues long. Germline V lookup: CDR1 MNHNS, CDR2 SASEGT. V lost 8 bases, J lost 2 bases, and 8 bases stayed unmatched. CDR3 DNA: TGTGCCAGCGCCCTAGCGGGTGGAACCTACGAGCAGTACTTC. The encoded protein is CASALAGGTYEQYF.

The CDR3 sequence is CSAAGDRGINEQYF. The CDR3, as DNA: TGCAGCGCCGCAGGGGACAGGGGTATCAACGAGCAGTACTTC. The chain uses TRBV29-1 and TRBJ2-7, with 10 positions matching TRBD1. CDR1 and CDR2 (germline): SQVTM, ANQGSEA. CDR3 length: 14 residues. The trim removed 7 bases at V and 5 bases at J, leaving 11 bases unmatched.

This clone was recorded once. This chain connects TRBV11-2 to TRBJ2-3; TRBD2 might be the D (6 bases). This CDR3 has 12 residues. Germline V gene lookup returns CDR1 SGHAT and CDR2 FQNNGV. V was pared by 2 bases and J by 10 bases, with 10 bases between. CDR3 amino acids: CASSLRRESQYF. CDR3 sequence (DNA): TGTGCCAGCAGCTTAAGGAGGGAGTCGCAGTATTTT.

The chain links TRBV27 to TRBJ1-2, with D perhaps TRBD1 (5 bases). Trimming left V 5 bases short and J 0 bases short, with 16 bases between. The CDR3 totals 16 residues. Germline V gene data show CDR1 as MNHEY and CDR2 as SMNVEV (reference sequence). The CDR3 sequence is CASSPDPTGTNYGYTF. CDR3 coding DNA: TGTGCCAGCAGTCCTGACCCTACAGGCACTAACTATGGCTACACCTTC.

The chain couples TRBV19 to TRBJ2-3; D gene ambiguous. Germline CDR1 LNHDA, CDR2 SQIVND (reference sequence). The CDR3 is 13 amino acids. Trimming took 5 bases from V and 13 from J, leaving 19 bases between them. The CDR3, as DNA: TGTGCCAGTAGTTTCAGATCTACAGACAAGGAGTATTTT. Residues: CASSFRSTDKEYF. The full variable domain, completed using reference TRBV19 and TRBJ2-3, is DGGITQSPKYLFRKEGQNVTLSCEQNLNHDAMYWYRQDPGQGLRLIYYSQIVNDFQKGDIAEGYSVSREKKESFPLTVTSAQKNPTAFYLCASSFRSTDKEYFGPGTRLTVL.

The gene calls are TRBV29-1 and TRBJ2-7, with D perhaps matching TRBD1 (6 bases). V shed 6 bases and J shed 4 bases, with 16 bases lying between them. Germline-derived CDR1 and CDR2 are SQVTM and ANQGSEA. The CDR3 spans 13 residues. CDR3 in amino acids: CSVLDRLSYEQYF. CDR3 DNA sequence: TGCAGCGTACTAGACAGGCTTTCGTACGAGCAGTACTTC.

The sample holds one count of this clone. The chain combines TRBV6-5 with TRBJ2-5; D is unresolved. CDR3 size: 15 residues. Germline V gene sequence: CDR1 MNHEY, CDR2 SVGAGI. Trimming pared 0 bases from V and 3 bases from J, leaving 11 bases between. CDR3 loop: CASSYSGPAKETQYF. The CDR3 nucleotides are TGTGCCAGCAGTTACTCTGGGCCTGCAAAAGAGACCCAGTACTTC.

The gene calls are TRBV4-1 and TRBJ1-1; TRBD1 matches at 7 bases. The CDR3 runs 14 residues. The junction had 3 bases not matched to a gene; V was cut back by 1 base and J by 4 bases. CDR1 and CDR2 from the germline V gene are MGHRA and YSYEKL. CDR3 sequence reads: CASSQVQGGTEAFF. The DNA for the CDR3 is TGCGCCAGCAGCCAAGTTCAGGGGGGCACTGAAGCTTTCTTT.

The chain is built from TRBV5-4 and TRBJ2-1; 7 bases match TRBD2. The CDR3 consists of 11 residues. Germline-derived CDR1 and CDR2 are SGHNT and YYREEE (reference sequence). The junction had 2 bases not matched to a gene; V was cut back by 3 bases and J by 11 bases. The CDR3 here is CASSWSGKQFF. CDR3 coding DNA: TGTGCCAGCAGCTGGAGCGGGAAGCAGTTCTTC.